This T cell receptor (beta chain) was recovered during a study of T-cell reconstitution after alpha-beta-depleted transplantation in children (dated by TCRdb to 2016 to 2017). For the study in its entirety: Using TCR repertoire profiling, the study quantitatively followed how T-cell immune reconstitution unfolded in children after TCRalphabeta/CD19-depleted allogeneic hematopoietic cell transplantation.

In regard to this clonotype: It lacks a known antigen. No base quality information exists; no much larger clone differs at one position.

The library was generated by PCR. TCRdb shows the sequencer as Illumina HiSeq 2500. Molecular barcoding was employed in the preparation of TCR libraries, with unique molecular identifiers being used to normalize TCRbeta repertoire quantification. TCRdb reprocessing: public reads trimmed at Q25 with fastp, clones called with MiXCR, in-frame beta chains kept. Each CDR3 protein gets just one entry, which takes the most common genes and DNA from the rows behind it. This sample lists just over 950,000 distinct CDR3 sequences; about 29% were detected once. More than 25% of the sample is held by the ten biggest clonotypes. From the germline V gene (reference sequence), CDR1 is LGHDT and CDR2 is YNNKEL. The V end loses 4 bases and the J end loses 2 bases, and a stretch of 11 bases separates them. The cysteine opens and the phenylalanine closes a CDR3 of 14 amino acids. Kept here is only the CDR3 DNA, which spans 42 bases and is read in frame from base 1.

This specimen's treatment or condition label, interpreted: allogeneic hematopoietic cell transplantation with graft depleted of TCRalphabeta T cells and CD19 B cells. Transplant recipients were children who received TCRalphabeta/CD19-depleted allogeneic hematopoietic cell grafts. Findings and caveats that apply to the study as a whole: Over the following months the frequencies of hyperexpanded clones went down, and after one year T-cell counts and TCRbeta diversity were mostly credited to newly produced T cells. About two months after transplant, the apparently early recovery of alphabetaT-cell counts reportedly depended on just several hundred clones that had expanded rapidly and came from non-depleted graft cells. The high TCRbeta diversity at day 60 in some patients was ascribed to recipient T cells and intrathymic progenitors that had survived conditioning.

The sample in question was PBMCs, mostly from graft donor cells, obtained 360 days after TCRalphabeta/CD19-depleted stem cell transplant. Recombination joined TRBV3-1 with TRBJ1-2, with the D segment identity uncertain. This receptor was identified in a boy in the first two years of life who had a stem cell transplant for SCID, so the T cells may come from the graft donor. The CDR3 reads CASSLREGNYGYTF. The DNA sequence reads TGTGCCAGCAGCCTACGCGAGGGAAACTATGGCTACACCTTC.